This TCR beta chain comes out of a study of shared clonotypes between healthy human individuals. The naive CD8 fraction comprised CD45RO-negative cells positively selected for CCR7 and excluded terminally differentiated effector memory CD45RA+ cells. V lost 5 bases and J 1 base, leaving 15 bases between the germline ends. The CDR3 is 16 residues long. Looked up from germline, CDR1 is SGHTA and CDR2 is FQGTGA. Profiled with immunoSEQ multiplex PCR; TCRdb holds only in-frame clones, not every one. The table lists under 2,000,000 clones, approximately 94% of them singletons, with roughly 1% in the top ten.

The receptor comes from a man between 18 and 35 years old in good health. This rearrangement joins TRBV7-3 to TRBJ1-5; D remains ambiguous. Source material: naive CD8+ T cells sorted from blood. CDR3: CASSTHEGPSNQPQHF. The CDR3 nucleotides are TGTGCCAGCAGCACACATGAGGGCCCCAGCAATCAGCCCCAGCATTTT.